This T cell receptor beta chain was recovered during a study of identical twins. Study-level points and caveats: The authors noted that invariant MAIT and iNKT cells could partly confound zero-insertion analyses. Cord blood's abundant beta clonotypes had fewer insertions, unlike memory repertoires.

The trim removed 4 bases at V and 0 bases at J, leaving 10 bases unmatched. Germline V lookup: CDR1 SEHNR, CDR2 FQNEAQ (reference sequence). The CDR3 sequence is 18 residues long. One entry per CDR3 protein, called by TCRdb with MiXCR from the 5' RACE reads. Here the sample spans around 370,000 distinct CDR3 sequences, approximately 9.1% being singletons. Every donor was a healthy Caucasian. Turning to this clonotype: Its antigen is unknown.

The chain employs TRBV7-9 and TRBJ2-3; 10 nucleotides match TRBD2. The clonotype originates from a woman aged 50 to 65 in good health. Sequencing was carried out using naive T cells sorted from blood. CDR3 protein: CASSSPAGGAPSTDTQYF. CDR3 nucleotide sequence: TGTGCCAGCAGCTCACCAGCGGGAGGGGCGCCCAGCACAGATACGCAGTATTTT.